What follows are 26 T cell receptor beta chains derived from one specimen sequenced in a study of CD8+CD57+ T cells in acquired aplastic anemia. The template used for profiling TCR beta VDJ and CDR3 was genomic DNA. One entry per CDR3 protein, called by TCRdb with MiXCR from the reads. This table holds fewer than 200,000 distinct CDR3 sequences, roughly 48% found once. An expansion of CD8+CD57+ cells by flow cytometry had been shown in patients chosen for sequencing. The sample was sorted CD4+, CD8+, or CD8+CD57+ T cells (not recorded which) from PBMCs. The receptors stem from a human donor with aplastic anemia.

Remarks on this clonotype: One base away lies a much larger clone, so this may be a sequencing read error. The rearrangement uses TRBV15 and TRBJ2-1; no firm D call. This CDR3 region has 13 residues. Germline CDR1 is LNHNV and CDR2 is YYDKDF (reference sequence). The chain's CDR3 is CATSRDLLNGQFF. CDR3 nucleotides: TGTGCCACCAGCAGAGATCTCTTAAATGGGCAGTTCTTC.

In its sample, this clonotype was seen many times. The V call is TRBV6-6, the J call TRBJ2-1; a weak D match, TRBD2 (6 bases). The CDR3 has 15 amino acids. CDR1 MNHNY and CDR2 SVGAGI come from the germline V gene (reference sequence). V was shortened by 2 bases and J by 5 bases, with 13 bases between the two germline ends. CDR3 in DNA: TGTGCCAGCAGTTACCTTGGGGGACTGGACAATGAGCAGTTCTTC. This translates into CASSYLGGLDNEQFF.

To note about this clonotype: Germline and junction disagree at one end, which may indicate a read error. This rearrangement joins TRBV25-1 to TRBJ2-1; D unresolved. This CDR3 has 15 residues. CDR1 MGHDK and CDR2 SYGVNS come from the germline V gene. CDR3 amino acids: CAGSRRIEPYNEQFF. CDR3 in DNA: TGCGCCGGCAGTCGGCGCATAGAACCCTACAATGAGCAGTTCTTC.

This clonotype was seen ten or more times. The chain carries TRBV29-1 and TRBJ2-7, with a possible D match to TRBD1 (5 bases). Trimming left V 0 bases short and J 5 bases short, with 11 bases between. CDR3 size: 13 residues. From germline, CDR1 is SQVTM and CDR2 ANQGSEA. This CDR3 is CSVEDLTGNEQYF. The CDR3 bases are TGCAGCGTTGAAGATCTTACAGGTAACGAGCAGTACTTC.

V is TRBV7-8 and J is TRBJ1-2; D call uncertain. This CDR3 contains 14 residues. Trimming removed 2 bases at V and 4 bases at J, with 11 bases between. Germline V gives CDR1 SGHVS, CDR2 FQNEAQ. The CDR3 DNA sequence: TGTGCCAGCAGCTTATTGGTTCAGAGCTATGGCTACACCTTC. This gives the protein CASSLLVQSYGYTF.

Ten or more counts support this clonotype. The chain combines TRBV5-1 with TRBJ2-5; no firm D call. V was pared by 3 bases and J by 4 bases, with 13 bases between. From germline, CDR1 is SGHRS and CDR2 YFSETQ. The CDR3 spans 14 residues. In nucleotides, the CDR3 is TGCGCCAGCAGCTCTGGGTCGCCGGGAGAGACCCAGTACTTC. Translation: CASSSGSPGETQYF.

This chain links TRBV29-1 with TRBJ2-1; TRBD1 matches at 7 bases. Germline V gene data show CDR1 as SQVTM and CDR2 as ANQGSEA. J gave up 3 bases and V 1 base, and 6 bases lay outside the gene matches. CDR3 size: 15 residues. CDR3 in amino acids: CSVEGRGPNYNEQFF. The CDR3 coding sequence is TGCAGCGTTGAAGGTAGGGGGCCAAACTACAATGAGCAGTTCTTC.

V gene TRBV10-3 combines with J gene TRBJ1-3; D might be TRBD1 (6 bases). This CDR3 is built from 14 residues. V lost 3 bases to trimming and J lost 7 bases, with 13 bases between them. Germline V lookup: CDR1 ENHRY, CDR2 SYGVKD. The CDR3 reads CAISDRGGANTIYF. The CDR3 DNA reads TGTGCCATCAGTGATCGCGGGGGGGCGAACACCATATATTTT.

This clonotype was picked up many times. This chain links TRBV19 with TRBJ1-5, with no clear D. CDR3 length: 15 amino acids. Deletions cut 3 bases from V and 4 bases from J, with 13 bases between. Germline CDR1 is LNHDA and CDR2 is SQIVND (reference sequence). DNA of the CDR3: TGTGCCAGTAGTATCTTAGGGCTACGAAATCAGCCCCAGCATTTT. The encoded protein is CASSILGLRNQPQHF.

This sequence joins TRBV10-3 and TRBJ1-5; weak D call: TRBD1 (6 bases). Germline CDR1 reads ENHRY; CDR2 reads SYGVKD. This CDR3 spans 16 amino acids. V was pared by 0 bases and J by 9 bases, with 18 bases between. The CDR3 reads CAISESRGVGDRPQHF. CDR3 in DNA: TGTGCCATCAGTGAGTCGAGGGGGGTTGGGGATCGGCCCCAGCATTTT.

The chain employs TRBV19 and TRBJ1-2; D remains unclear. V was shortened by 7 bases and J by 1 base, with 10 bases between the two germline ends. Germline V gives CDR1 LNHDA, CDR2 SQIVND (reference sequence). The CDR3 has 13 amino acids. CDR3 sequence: CASIKLGNYGYTF. The CDR3 nucleotides read TGTGCCAGTATCAAACTGGGTAACTATGGCTACACCTTC.

There are many counts of this clonotype. The chain couples TRBV4-2 to TRBJ1-3, with 8 bases that match TRBD1. The CDR3 runs 19 residues. Germline loops: CDR1 LGHNA, CDR2 YNFKEQ. V was clipped by 2 bases and J by 4 bases; unmatched bases: 16. Written as DNA, the CDR3 is TGTGCCAGCAGCCAAACTACGAGGACCAGGGGGCTAAGAGGAAACACCATATATTTT. This translates into CASSQTTRTRGLRGNTIYF.

In the case of this clonotype: This may be a read error, as it is one base from a much larger clone. The CDR3 reads CASGEKSPGGYTF. CDR3 coding DNA: TGTGCCAGCGGTGAAAAATCGCCGGGGGGCTACACCTTC. The chain employs TRBV10-3 and TRBJ1-2; no firm D call. The V gene's germline CDR1 is ENHRY and CDR2 SYGVKD. The CDR3 runs to 13 residues. Trimming stripped 10 bases from V and 8 bases from J, with 20 bases between.

This chain joins TRBV19 and TRBJ1-4; D might be TRBD1 (6 bases). This CDR3 is 12 amino acids long. V lost 7 bases to trimming and J lost 8 bases, with 11 bases between them. Germline-derived CDR1 and CDR2 are LNHDA and SQIVND (reference sequence). CDR3 DNA sequence: TGTGCCAGTAACAGGGAAGGAGAAAAACTGTTTTTT. It is translated as CASNREGEKLFF.

This clonotype was observed a handful of times. The genes are TRBV29-1 and TRBJ2-2, with a weak D call TRBD1 (5 bases). The CDR3 runs to 14 residues. Germline loops: CDR1 SQVTM, CDR2 ANQGSEA. The ends were cut back, 7 bases at V and 4 bases at J, with 16 bases in the middle. The CDR3 here is CSAGLGRGTGELFF. In nucleotides, the CDR3 is TGCAGCGCTGGTTTGGGGCGAGGCACCGGGGAGCTGTTTTTT.

This chain uses TRBV2 with TRBJ1-1; the D gene is possibly TRBD1 (5 bases). V lost 6 bases to trimming and J lost 5 bases, with 16 bases between them. Germline V lookup: CDR1 SNHLY, CDR2 FYNNEI. The CDR3 has 14 amino acids. For the CDR3, the DNA is TGTGCCAGCAGGACGACAGCCACGGGGACTGAAGCTTTCTTT. Translation: CASRTTATGTEAFF.

This clonotype was detected ten times or more. The chain employs TRBV9 and TRBJ1-2; unclear D gene. Germline CDR1 is SGDLS and CDR2 is YYNGEE. V lost 4 bases and J 2 bases, leaving 12 bases between the germline ends. The CDR3 loop spans 14 amino acids. CDR3 protein: CASSPDTQNYGYTF. The CDR3 coding sequence is TGTGCCAGCAGCCCAGACACTCAGAACTATGGCTACACCTTC.

This clonotype showed up many times. This chain uses TRBV5-1 with TRBJ2-4; unclear D gene. Germline V CDR1 and CDR2: SGHRS, YFSETQ. The CDR3 has 16 residues. V was pared by 0 bases and J by 2 bases, with 12 bases between. The CDR3 reads CASSLDGHVTKNIQYF. The CDR3 nucleotides read TGCGCCAGCAGCTTGGACGGCCATGTAACCAAAAACATTCAGTACTTC.

This chain links TRBV20-1 with TRBJ2-5; D call uncertain. CDR1 and CDR2 (germline): DFQATT, SNEGSKA (reference sequence). There are 11 residues in the CDR3. The CDR3 spells CGHYQQETQYF. CDR3 DNA: TGCGGTCACTACCAACAAGAGACCCAGTACTTC.

The chain employs TRBV2 and TRBJ2-7, with D unclear. The germline V gene has CDR1 SNHLY and CDR2 FYNNEI. Trimming removed 5 bases at V and 0 bases at J, with 14 bases between. This CDR3 is built from 15 residues. CDR3 nucleotide sequence: TGTGCCAGCAGTTTAAGGGCCTCCATCTCCTACGAGCAGTACTTC. This sequence encodes CASSLRASISYEQYF.

This clonotype was detected ten times or more. The chain recombines TRBV19 with TRBJ2-6; D is undetermined. The ends were cut back, 4 bases at V and 0 bases at J, with 10 bases in the middle. CDR1 LNHDA and CDR2 SQIVND come from the germline V gene (reference sequence). The CDR3 has 16 residues. The CDR3 is CASSSLRSSGANVLTF. Written as DNA, the CDR3 is TGTGCCAGTAGTAGCTTGAGATCCTCTGGGGCCAACGTCCTGACTTTC.

The chain employs TRBV7-8 and TRBJ1-2, with no clear D. Between the trimmed V and J ends, which lost 1 base and 1 base, there was a span of 10 bases. From germline, CDR1 is SGHVS and CDR2 FQNEAQ. This CDR3 has 15 residues. The CDR3 DNA is TGTGCCAGCAGCTTAGATAGCGGGTTTAACTATGGCTACACCTTC. This gives the protein CASSLDSGFNYGYTF.

J is TRBJ1-2 and V is TRBV7-9, with a tentative D call TRBD1 (5 bases). The CDR3 length is 15 residues. Germline values: CDR1 SEHNR, CDR2 FQNEAQ (reference sequence). Trimming pared 5 bases from V and 5 bases from J, leaving 18 bases between. CDR3 in DNA: TGTGCCAGCAGCCCTAACACGAGGGGAGTTTATGGCTACACCTTC. Amino acids: CASSPNTRGVYGYTF. Drawing the rest from reference TRBV7-9 and TRBJ1-2, the complete variable domain is DTGVSQNPRHKITKRGQNVTFRCDPISEHNRLYWYRQTLGQGPEFLTYFQNEAQLEKSRLLSDRFSAERPKGSFSTLEIQRTEQGDSAMYLCASSPNTRGVYGYTFGSGTRLTVV.

The chain uses TRBV2 and TRBJ1-5; D is undetermined. The V end was cut by 5 bases, the J end by 1 base, with 12 bases between. The CDR3 is 15 residues long. Germline V gene lookup returns CDR1 SNHLY and CDR2 FYNNEI. As DNA, the CDR3 is TGTGCCAGCAGTTACACTCTGGGGAGCAATCAGCCCCAGCATTTT. It codes for CASSYTLGSNQPQHF.

This chain links TRBV5-6 with TRBJ2-5; 7 bases are a match to TRBD1. This CDR3 is built from 13 residues. The germline V gene encodes CDR1 SGHDT and CDR2 YYEEEE. V was clipped by 5 bases and J by 4 bases; unmatched bases: 5. The CDR3 nucleotides read TGTGCCAGCAGTACAGGGGCACGAGAGACCCAGTACTTC. Amino acids: CASSTGARETQYF.

The chain carries TRBV20-1 and TRBJ1-1; possible D gene TRBD1, 5 bases. V shed 0 bases and J shed 1 base, with 6 bases lying between them. The CDR3 has 13 residues. Germline CDR1 reads DFQATT; CDR2 reads SNEGSKA (reference sequence). The CDR3 reads CSARDGGNTEAFF. The CDR3 coding sequence is TGCAGTGCTAGAGACGGGGGGAACACTGAAGCTTTCTTT.